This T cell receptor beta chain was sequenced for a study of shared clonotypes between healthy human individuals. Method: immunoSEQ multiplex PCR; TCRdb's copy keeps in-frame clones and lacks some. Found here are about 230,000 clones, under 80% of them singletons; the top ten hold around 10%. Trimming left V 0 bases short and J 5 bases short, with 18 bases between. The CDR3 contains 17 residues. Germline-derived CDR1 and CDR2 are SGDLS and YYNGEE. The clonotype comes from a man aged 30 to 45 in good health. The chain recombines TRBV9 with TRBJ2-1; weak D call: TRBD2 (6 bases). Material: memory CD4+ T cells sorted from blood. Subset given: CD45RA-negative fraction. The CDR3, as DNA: TGTGCCAGCAGCGTAGGGATTTCCGGGACTTCTCACAATGAGCAGTTCTTC. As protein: CASSVGISGTSHNEQFF.